This T cell receptor beta chain was captured by sequencing in a study of T cells after posttransplantation cyclophosphamide. A marrow graft followed busulfan-fludarabine conditioning, with cyclophosphamide on days +3 and +4. This clone was counted only a few times. Antigen unknown. Study results and limitations: Skin or GI-infiltrating T cells shared few TRB sequences with blood. Recipient CMV seropositivity and CMV reactivation strongly tracked TRB clonality.

Using immunoSEQ multiplex PCR, the repertoire was profiled, and TCRdb retains in-frame clones only, with some absent. The table has about 22,000 clones, approximately 87% seen once; the top ten hold 9% to 14%. This material consisted of PBMCs, taken after allogeneic stem cell transplant with posttransplant cyclophosphamide. The clonotype was recovered from a female patient between 30 and 40 years old who received an allogeneic stem cell transplant from an unrelated donor, was CMV-positive, and had no GVHD. The graft donor may be the source of some T cells.

CDR3 sequence: CASVPGQAYNEQFF. CDR3 nucleotide sequence: TGTGCTAGTGTCCCGGGACAGGCGTACAATGAGCAGTTCTTC. The rearrangement uses TRBV12-5 and TRBJ2-1; 8 bases line up with TRBD1. V was clipped by 7 bases and J by 4 bases; unmatched bases: 6. The CDR3 is 14 residues long. Looked up from germline, CDR1 is LGHNT and CDR2 is FRNRAP.